This T cell receptor beta chain derives from a study of CD8+CD57+ T cells in acquired aplastic anemia. V gave up 9 bases and J gave up 3 bases; unmatched junction bases: 7. Germline V CDR1 and CDR2: LNHDA, SQIVND (reference sequence). This CDR3 comprises 14 residues. Flow cytometry had shown expanded CD8+CD57+ cells in the patients chosen for sequencing. Genomic DNA acted as the template from which TCR beta VDJ combination and CDR3 sequence profiling were carried out. TCRdb ran MiXCR on the reads and lists one entry per CDR3 protein. This sample has approximately 180,000 distinct CDR3 sequences, with roughly half found just once.

This receptor was obtained from a human donor with aplastic anemia. The chain recombines TRBV19 with TRBJ2-1, with 8 bases aligning to TRBD2. Sequencing was carried out using sorted CD4+, CD8+, or CD8+CD57+ T cells (not recorded which) from PBMCs. In DNA form, the CDR3 reads TGTGCCAGCAGTCCCGGGACTAGCTACAATGAGCAGTTCTTC. Translated: CASSPGTSYNEQFF.